Listed below are T cell receptor beta chains from one sample, sequenced in a study of cytomegalovirus exposure and HLA in healthy donors. Sequencing was performed with immunoSEQ multiplex PCR; in TCRdb, only in-frame clones are kept and a portion is missing. The repertoire has 150,000 to 200,000 clones, more than 60% of them found once; the top ten carry about 10%. The sequenced sample consisted of PBMCs. The source of these receptors is a man younger than 40 in good health and CMV-seropositive. CDR3s include the opening cysteine and the closing phenylalanine or tryptophan.

>TRBV2|TRBJ2-7
CASSEGRRSSYEQYF
>TRBV21-1|TRBJ1-3
CASSSQGWNTIYF
>TRBV7-8|TRBJ2-2
CASLAEGNTGELFF
>TRBV12-5|TRBJ2-7
CASGLGDYEQYF
>TRBV7-8|TRBJ2-7
CASSLEGGGGTTSYEQYF
>TRBV30|TRBJ1-2
CAWSSGQGVNYGYTF
>TRBV19|TRBJ2-7
CAVGAGGEQYF
>TRBV7-9|TRBJ1-2
CASSPSGLANGYTF
>TRBV4-2|TRBJ1-1
CASSQDRGANEAFF
>TRBV7-9|TRBJ2-5
CASSSYDGGIRSLETQYF
>TRBV5-1|TRBJ1-2
CASSVIGGQNYGYTF
>TRBV4-1|TRBJ2-7
CASSQDEGQDMTYEQYF
>TRBV27|TRBJ1-2
CASSLAPEGNGYTF
>TRBV7-6|TRBJ2-7
CASSLGLAGAYEQYF
>TRBV10-3|TRBJ2-1
CAISGGTSGSYNEQFF
>TRBV5-8|TRBJ2-2
CASSRPLEGRTGELFF
>TRBV28|TRBJ2-4
CASSLPAEGASKNIQYF
>TRBV15|TRBJ2-1
CATSRDSGTGGLRQFF
>TRBV4-1|TRBJ1-5
CASSQAGVGNQPQHF
>TRBV10-3|TRBJ2-7
CAISRLAGTYEQYF
>TRBV14|TRBJ1-4
CASSFGTGINEKLFF
>TRBV6-6|TRBJ2-3
CASSGGGTRDTQYF
>TRBV19|TRBJ1-2
CASSIGVDRVRSYGYTF
>TRBV5-1|TRBJ1-6
CASSPQTGNSPLHF
>TRBV7-3|TRBJ2-7
CASSLGGQGGEQYF
>TRBV10-3|TRBJ1-1
CAISGGHVNTEAFF
>TRBV4-1|TRBJ1-4
CASSQPSGRSGRLTEKLFF
>TRBV5-1|TRBJ2-1
CASNPYPGQGAVSEQFF
>TRBV10-3|TRBJ2-5
CAISSGLAGAYQYF
>TRBV2|TRBJ1-2
CASSARQGFYGYTF
>TRBV12-5|TRBJ2-1
CASGSGQGDYNEQFF
>TRBV11-2|TRBJ2-1
CASSLASPGVSYNEQFF
>TRBV19|TRBJ2-2
CASSIDALGLAGGLNTGELFF
>TRBV2|TRBJ1-4
CASTGDSLGGARGEKLFF
>TRBV9|TRBJ2-3
CASSVVPGGTDTQYF
>TRBV5-1|TRBJ1-1
CASSQMTGEDTEAFF
>TRBV27|TRBJ2-2
CASSRLAGVPGELFF
>TRBV5-1|TRBJ2-5
CASSPGLAGGDEETQYF
>TRBV10-1|TRBJ2-7
CASSELSGKSYEQYF
>TRBV6-1|TRBJ1-1
CASSGGQGTLQAFF
>TRBV4-1|TRBJ2-1
CASSQEPSSPYNEQFF
>TRBV5-4|TRBJ1-2
CASSLATGGGYGYTF
>TRBV7-8|TRBJ2-2
CASSLEGVMTTGELFF
>TRBV7-9|TRBJ2-7
CASSFPDRYYEQYF
>TRBV5-4|TRBJ1-2
CASSSPIQGTEGYTF
>TRBV27|TRBJ2-7
CASRPGVPTYEQYF
>TRBV7-8|TRBJ1-5
CASSLAWAGGRINQPQHF
>TRBV9|TRBJ1-4
CASSVGQGPNEKLFF
>TRBV19|TRBJ1-4
CASPTFRSTNEKLFF
>TRBV19|TRBJ1-2
CASRTGQGDGYTF
>TRBV6-1|TRBJ2-1
CASSSQLASYNEQFF
>TRBV19|TRBJ2-7
CASSSQASRNEQYF
>TRBV19|TRBJ2-5
CASSIVVTAKETQYF
>TRBV7-2|TRBJ2-3
CASSLEGTVTDTQYF
>TRBV19|TRBJ2-1
CASSTRNEQFF
>TRBV5-5|TRBJ2-5
CASSLGQGIETQYF
>TRBV7-8|TRBJ2-1
CASSLLLRGGDEQFF